This passage covers 5 T cell receptor beta chains from one sample sequenced in a study of blood T cell repertoires in COVID-19 (dated by TCRdb to 2018 to 2020). Library construction relied on the immunoSEQ multiplex PCR assay. TCRdb took this table from immuneACCESS and kept in-frame rearrangements with V and J called. Such tables lack part of the clones; where checked against another copy, unresolved V genes explain under half of the gap, and the rest is unexplained. The table for this sample lists hundreds of thousands of clones; 90% of them were counted only once. Roughly 1.5% of the sample belongs to the ten largest clones. Sequencing was done on a sample of PBMCs or T cells enriched from blood (not recorded which). These receptors all stem from a woman between 18 and 29 years old with acute COVID-19.

The chain has TRBV9 and TRBJ1-1, with 7 bases matching TRBD1. CDR1 and CDR2 (germline): SGDLS, YYNGEE. This CDR3 is 17 amino acids long. The trim removed 4 bases at V and 0 bases at J, leaving 12 bases unmatched. CDR3 sequence (DNA): TGTGCCAGCAGCAACCACCGGGACAGAGAAATGAACACTGAAGCTTTCTTT. It codes for CASSNHRDREMNTEAFF.

In DNA form, the CDR3 reads TGCGCCAGCAGCTTGGCTTCTGGGACAGCGAGCTCTGGGGCCAACGTCCTGACTTTC. This codes for CASSLASGTASSGANVLTF. V usage is TRBV5-1 and J usage is TRBJ2-6; 7 positions agree with TRBD1. Germline loops: CDR1 SGHRS, CDR2 YFSETQ. This CDR3 has 19 amino acids. The trim removed 0 bases at V and 0 bases at J, leaving 9 bases unmatched.

The chain carries TRBV9 and TRBJ2-1; TRBD2 aligns across 14 bases. With V trimmed by 0 bases and J by 7 bases, 6 bases remained unmatched. The CDR3 is made up of 17 amino acids. In germline, CDR1 is SGDLS, CDR2 YYNGEE. The CDR3 sequence is CASSVDVRTSGRNEQFF. The DNA of the CDR3 is TGTGCCAGCAGCGTAGACGTCCGGACTAGCGGGAGGAATGAGCAGTTCTTC.

V usage is TRBV7-2 and J usage is TRBJ1-2; TRBD1 matches 10 bases. The length of the CDR3 is 16 residues. Unmatched junction bases numbered 9, after V lost 2 bases and J lost 6 bases. Germline V gene data show CDR1 as SGHTA and CDR2 as FQGNSA. The CDR3 DNA sequence: TGTGCCAGCAGCTTATCTGCAGGACAGGGGGTTAATGGCTACACCTTC. Translating it yields CASSLSAGQGVNGYTF.

The CDR3 spells CASSEPLAGVSYEQYF. CDR3 nucleotide sequence: TGTGCCAGCAGCGAACCCCTAGCGGGAGTCTCCTACGAGCAGTACTTC. The V call is TRBV5-5, the J call TRBJ2-7, with 10 bases aligning to TRBD2. The CDR3 covers 16 residues. The trim removed 4 bases at V and 0 bases at J, leaving 7 bases unmatched. The germline CDR1 and CDR2 sequences are SGHKS and YYEKEE (reference sequence).